Below are 17 T cell receptor beta chains sequenced from a single sample in a study of cytomegalovirus exposure and HLA in healthy donors. The PCR contained 60 Vbeta and 13 Jbeta primers. Only in-frame clones appear in the TCRdb table, and some are missing; sequencing was by immunoSEQ multiplex PCR. The sample includes about 120,000 clones, 60% to 80% of them seen just once. The sample taken for sequencing was PBMCs. These receptors were obtained from a man aged 45-60 years in good health and CMV-seropositive.

This sequence joins TRBV28 and TRBJ2-3; TRBD1 matches 12 bases. V lost 10 bases and J lost 6; bases outside the gene matches: 11. The CDR3 consists of 15 residues. Germline V gene lookup returns CDR1 MDHEN and CDR2 SYDVKM. The chain's CDR3 is CATEGPGQGADTQYF. The CDR3 region has the DNA TGTGCCACGGAGGGACCGGGACAGGGGGCCGATACGCAGTATTTT.

This rearrangement joins TRBV4-1 to TRBJ2-3; D remains ambiguous. CDR3 length: 14 residues. Looked up from germline, CDR1 is MGHRA and CDR2 is YSYEKL. Trimming shortened V by 3 bases and J by 2 bases, and 9 bases separated the two germline ends. The CDR3 region is CASSQMRLTDTQYF. For the CDR3, the DNA is TGCGCCAGCAGCCAGATGCGACTCACAGATACGCAGTATTTT.

V is TRBV19 and J is TRBJ2-1; 8 nucleotides agree with TRBD2. CDR3 size: 15 residues. The J segment lost 3 bases and the V segment lost 3 bases, leaving 4 bases of the junction unmatched. Germline V gene sequence: CDR1 LNHDA, CDR2 SQIVND (reference sequence). CDR3 loop: CASSMGAGGYNEQFF. The DNA for the CDR3 is TGTGCCAGTAGTATGGGGGCGGGGGGCTACAATGAGCAGTTCTTC.

J is TRBJ1-2 and V is TRBV10-3, with D unclear. Looked up from germline, CDR1 is ENHRY and CDR2 is SYGVKD. Between the trimmed V and J ends, which lost 2 bases and 7 bases, there was a span of 8 bases. This CDR3 spans 12 amino acids. DNA of the CDR3: TGTGCCATCAGTGAGAAGGCGGGTGGCTACACCTTC. Amino acid sequence: CAISEKAGGYTF.

The chain carries TRBV6-1 and TRBJ2-7; 9 bases are shared with TRBD1. With V trimmed by 6 bases and J by 13 bases, 16 bases remained unmatched. The CDR3 has 14 amino acids. Looked up from germline, CDR1 is MNHNS and CDR2 is SASEGT. This CDR3 is CASSPTGDRESIYF. The CDR3 region has the DNA TGTGCCAGCAGCCCGACCGGGGACAGGGAATCGATTTACTTC.

The J gene is TRBJ2-7, the V gene TRBV29-1; 8 bases align to TRBD2. Germline V gene lookup returns CDR1 SQVTM and CDR2 ANQGSEA. The CDR3 is made up of 11 amino acids. Germline trimming cut 5 bases from V and 7 bases from J; bases unmatched to any gene: 4. This CDR3 is CSVRTSWEQYF. CDR3 DNA sequence: TGCAGCGTTAGGACTAGCTGGGAGCAGTACTTC.

The chain carries TRBV7-6 and TRBJ2-7; possibly TRBD2 for D (5 bases). V was trimmed by 2 bases and J by 7 bases, leaving 15 bases between them. The CDR3 spans 14 residues. The germline V gene has CDR1 SGHVS and CDR2 FNYEAQ. The CDR3 coding sequence is TGTGCCAGCAGCTTAAGCTACATCACGGGGGAGCAGTACTTC. Translated: CASSLSYITGEQYF.

This clone has a handful of counts. The CDR3 sequence is CASGMRTGGISYEQYF. The CDR3 region has the DNA TGTGCCAGCGGAATGCGGACAGGGGGAATCTCCTACGAGCAGTACTTC. The rearrangement links TRBV27 to TRBJ2-7; 10 bases are shared with TRBD1. The germline gives CDR1 MNHEY, CDR2 SMNVEV (reference sequence). Germline trimming cut 8 bases from V and 0 bases from J; bases unmatched to any gene: 10. This CDR3 is built from 16 residues.

The V gene is TRBV7-9, the J gene TRBJ2-5; 10 nucleotides match TRBD1. J was trimmed by 2 bases and V by 1 base; bases with no gene match: 4. This CDR3 spans 16 amino acids. Germline assignment: CDR1 SEHNR and CDR2 FQNEAQ (reference sequence). The CDR3 reads CASSLGDRGLQETQYF. The CDR3 DNA reads as TGTGCCAGCAGCTTAGGCGACAGGGGGCTTCAAGAGACCCAGTACTTC. Together with reference TRBV7-9 and TRBJ2-5, the CDR3 gives the full variable domain: DTGVSQNPRHKITKRGQNVTFRCDPISEHNRLYWYRQTLGQGPEFLTYFQNEAQLEKSRLLSDRFSAERPKGSFSTLEIQRTEQGDSAMYLCASSLGDRGLQETQYFGPGTRLLVL.

The gene calls are TRBV11-3 and TRBJ1-1, with a tentative D call TRBD1 (6 bases). The CDR3 is 15 amino acids. The V and J ends lost 4 bases and 0 bases respectively, with 12 bases between them. CDR1 and CDR2 from the germline V gene are SGHNT and YENEEA. CDR3 DNA: TGTGCCAGCAGCTCTGGACAGCCCATGAACACTGAAGCTTTCTTT. It specifies CASSSGQPMNTEAFF.

A few counts support this clone. The CDR3 DNA reads TGTGCCAGCAGCAAAAGACGAGGGGACAGAGACGCCTACGAGCAGTACTTC. Encoded protein: CASSKRRGDRDAYEQYF. The chain joins TRBV21-1 to TRBJ2-7; the table's D gene call, TRBD1, was not cross checked with the DNA. TRBV21-1 is listed as a pseudogene. CDR3 length equals 17 residues.

The chain is built from TRBV11-2 and TRBJ1-4; a weak D match, TRBD1 (5 bases). Germline V gene lookup returns CDR1 SGHAT and CDR2 FQNNGV. V lost 6 bases, J lost 8 bases, and 16 bases lay in between. The CDR3 sequence is 14 residues long. The CDR3 sequence: CASSHFRGWEKLFF. Here the CDR3 DNA reads TGTGCCAGCAGTCATTTTAGGGGCTGGGAAAAACTGTTTTTT.

The chain couples TRBV2 to TRBJ2-1, with 13 bases aligning to TRBD2. Trimming took 7 bases from V and 7 from J; bases not matched to a gene: 16. The germline V gene encodes CDR1 SNHLY and CDR2 FYNNEI. There are 18 residues in the CDR3. The DNA for the CDR3 is TGTGCCAGCACTGGGACTAGCGGGACAATCTTAGTAGGTAATGAGCAGTTCTTC. It translates to CASTGTSGTILVGNEQFF.

Worth noting for this clone: Sequence at one end of the junction differs from germline and may be a read error. The chain is built from TRBV15 and TRBJ1-2; 7 nucleotides match TRBD1. Per germline, CDR1 LNHNV and CDR2 YYDKDF (reference sequence). CDR3 length equals 15 residues. The CDR3 sequence is CATSGDGGQVYGYTF. DNA for the CDR3: TGTGCCACCAGCGGAGACGGTGGACAGGTCTATGGCTACACCTTC.

The rearrangement uses TRBV10-1 and TRBJ2-7, with D tentatively TRBD2 (6 bases). CDR3 length: 18 residues. Trimming removed 7 bases at V and 3 bases at J, with 28 bases between. The germline gives CDR1 WNHNN, CDR2 SYGVQD (reference sequence). Here the CDR3 DNA reads TGCGCCAGCAAATTAGGGGAGGTAGGTCTTCGATCAAACTACGAGCAGTACTTC. This sequence encodes CASKLGEVGLRSNYEQYF.

The CDR3 DNA reads TGTGCCAGCTCACCACTGACAGGGAATCTTGACACTGAAGCTTTCTTT. Translated, it gives CASSPLTGNLDTEAFF. The chain carries TRBV18 and TRBJ1-1; TRBD1 aligns across 7 bases. The CDR3 has 16 amino acids. Germline V gives CDR1 KGHSH, CDR2 LQKENI. The ends lost 1 base at V and 3 bases at J; junction bases unmatched: 8.

The table lists this clone with a few counts. This sequence joins TRBV9 and TRBJ2-1, with TRBD2 matching 11 bases. This CDR3 contains 15 residues. Germline values: CDR1 SGDLS, CDR2 YYNGEE. Trimming cost V 3 bases and J 3 bases; bases outside gene matches: 2. The CDR3 DNA reads TGTGCCAGCAGCGCCCTAGCGGGGGGCTACAATGAGCAGTTCTTC. Protein sequence: CASSALAGGYNEQFF. Full variable domain (outside the CDR3, taken from reference TRBV9 and TRBJ2-1): DSGVTQTPKHLITATGQRVTLRCSPRSGDLSVYWYQQSLDQGLQFLIQYYNGEERAKGNILERFSAQQFPDLHSELNLSSLELGDSALYFCASSALAGGYNEQFFGPGTRLTVL.